This TCR beta chain was captured by sequencing in a study of T cell repertoires in cytomegalovirus infection (dated by TCRdb to between 2018 and 2020). As for the study more broadly: Alongside well-studied HLA-B-restricted epitopes, the peptide stimulations were aimed at recently identified HLA-C-restricted CMV epitopes, whose presentation resists viral immunomodulation. Donor HLA type was relevant to the analysis, as public TCR beta signatures indicated carriage of CMV infection together with the matching HLA type. Study-wide conclusions, independent of this receptor: The ex vivo response was dominated by HLA-C-restricted CMV-specific TCR beta clonotypes, which also provided the single most frequent clonotype in two of eight donors. Carriers of CMV infection plus the relevant HLA type were discriminated by the cumulative frequency of public TCR beta family members in the study cohort and in an independent roughly 400-donor cohort.

At least ten counts were recorded for this clonotype. It has no known antigen specificity. Nothing much larger sits one base from this clone, and base qualities are not available. Relative to germline, V is 11 bases shorter and J is 8 bases shorter, with 13 bases between their ends. The CDR3 goes from the cysteine to the phenylalanine over 11 residues. Kept here is only the CDR3 DNA, which spans 33 bases and is read in frame from base 1. CDR1 and CDR2 are read off the germline V gene as SGHTA and FQGTGA. Sequenced using an Illumina HiSeq 1500. TCRdb reprocessed the public reads (quality trimming at Q25 with fastp, clone calling with MiXCR) and kept in-frame beta chains. Rows matching on CDR3 protein sequence are summarized as one entry with the most common DNA and genes. The table for this sample lists some 350,000 distinct CDR3 sequences; almost 30% of them were counted only once. The ten most abundant clones make up 20% of the sample.

The intended sense of this specimen's treatment or condition label: in vitro stimulation with specific CMV peptide epitopes to enrich CMV-specific T cells. This sequence was found in a human donor in good health (CMV status not recorded). Some clones in this sample may be carry-over from other donors' samples. The rearrangement combines TRBV7-3 with TRBJ2-1; TRBD2 might be the D gene, on 5 matching bases. Specimen: cultured PBMCs, collected from culture after CMV antigen stimulation. CDR3 region: CASGSGDEQFF. The DNA sequence is TGTGCCTCGGGGTCCGGGGATGAGCAGTTCTTC. When the CDR3 is completed using the reference TRBV7-3 and TRBJ2-1 genes on either side, the full variable domain is GAGVSQTPSNKVTEKGKYVELRCDPISGHTALYWYRQSLGQGPEFLIYFQGTGAADDSGLPNDRFFAVRPEGSVSTLKIQRTERGDSAVYLCASGSGDEQFFGPGTRLTVL.